The rows below give T cell receptor beta chains drawn from one sample of a study of blood T cell repertoires in COVID-19. The method was immunoSEQ multiplex PCR; TCRdb's version includes in-frame clones alone and lacks a portion of them. The data hold about 98,000 clones, with 87% observed a single time. The sample was peripheral blood. The receptor set was obtained from a man between 65 and 85 years old with acute or convalescent COVID-19. Both conserved end residues are part of each CDR3. Fields, in order: D gene, CDR3 length, clone size, V gene, J gene, CDR3 DNA, CDR3 protein. The D gene is left open where the match is weak. Size values are once, few and many counts, or a class for expanded clones, and some rows have none.

D gene: TRBD1; CDR3 length: 13; clone size: NA; V gene: TRBV12-3/TRBV12-4; J gene: TRBJ1-3; CDR3 DNA: TGTGCCAGCACCATGGGACAGGGAAACACCATATATTTT; CDR3 protein: CASTMGQGNTIYF
D gene: NA; CDR3 length: 13; clone size: NA; V gene: TRBV5-1; J gene: TRBJ1-2; CDR3 DNA: TGCGCCAGCAGCTTTTCAGGGGACAAGGGCTACACCTTC; CDR3 protein: CASSFSGDKGYTF
D gene: NA; CDR3 length: 15; clone size: NA; V gene: TRBV11-2; J gene: TRBJ1-5; CDR3 DNA: TGTGCCAGCAGCTTATTTGGGCTAAGCAATCAGCCCCAGCATTTT; CDR3 protein: CASSLFGLSNQPQHF
D gene: NA; CDR3 length: 15; clone size: NA; V gene: TRBV2; J gene: TRBJ2-3; CDR3 DNA: TGTGCCAGCAGTGAACTAGGTAGTAGCACAGATACGCAGTATTTT; CDR3 protein: CASSELGSSTDTQYF
D gene: NA; CDR3 length: 13; clone size: NA; V gene: TRBV20-1; J gene: TRBJ1-4; CDR3 DNA: TGCAGTGCTAGTGGTCCCGGAGGGGAAAAACTGTTTTTT; CDR3 protein: CSASGPGGEKLFF
D gene: NA; CDR3 length: 13; clone size: NA; V gene: TRBV2; J gene: TRBJ1-5; CDR3 DNA: TGTGCCAGCAGTGGGGGGAGGCATCAGCCCCAGCATTTT; CDR3 protein: CASSGGRHQPQHF
D gene: NA; CDR3 length: 15; clone size: NA; V gene: TRBV7-6; J gene: TRBJ1-3; CDR3 DNA: TGTGCCAGCAGCCGCGAGAGAAACTCTGGAAACACCATATATTTT; CDR3 protein: CASSRERNSGNTIYF
D gene: TRBD1; CDR3 length: 15; clone size: NA; V gene: TRBV4-1; J gene: TRBJ2-5; CDR3 DNA: TGCGCCAGCAGCCAAGGCCCGGACAGGGACGAGACCCAGTACTTC; CDR3 protein: CASSQGPDRDETQYF
D gene: NA; CDR3 length: 15; clone size: NA; V gene: TRBV5-1; J gene: TRBJ2-7; CDR3 DNA: TGCGCCAGCAGCTCCCCCGGAGGCACAGAATACGAGCAGTACTTC; CDR3 protein: CASSSPGGTEYEQYF
D gene: NA; CDR3 length: 13; clone size: once; V gene: TRBV6-1; J gene: TRBJ1-4; CDR3 DNA: TGTGCCAGCAGTGATCTCGCAGATGAAAAACTGTTTTTT; CDR3 protein: CASSDLADEKLFF
D gene: NA; CDR3 length: 14; clone size: NA; V gene: TRBV28; J gene: TRBJ1-4; CDR3 DNA: TGTGCCAGCAGCTCCGGGACAACTAATGAAAAACTGTTTTTT; CDR3 protein: CASSSGTTNEKLFF
D gene: NA; CDR3 length: 13; clone size: NA; V gene: TRBV6-5; J gene: TRBJ2-7; CDR3 DNA: TGTGCCAGCTTTGACAGTCTGACCTACGAGCAGTACTTC; CDR3 protein: CASFDSLTYEQYF
D gene: TRBD2; CDR3 length: 15; clone size: NA; V gene: TRBV18; J gene: TRBJ2-5; CDR3 DNA: TGTGCCAGCTCGGCAACCGGGACTAGGGGAGAGACCCAGTACTTC; CDR3 protein: CASSATGTRGETQYF
D gene: NA; CDR3 length: 16; clone size: NA; V gene: TRBV5-4; J gene: TRBJ1-2; CDR3 DNA: TGTGCCAGCAGCTTGGCAAAGGGGGGGAGAGTCTATGGCTACACCTTC; CDR3 protein: CASSLAKGGRVYGYTF
D gene: TRBD2; CDR3 length: 15; clone size: NA; V gene: TRBV6-4; J gene: TRBJ2-1; CDR3 DNA: TGTGCCAGCAGTGACGCAGCGGGGGGGCGCAATGAGCAGTTCTTC; CDR3 protein: CASSDAAGGRNEQFF
D gene: TRBD1; CDR3 length: 13; clone size: NA; V gene: TRBV2; J gene: TRBJ1-4; CDR3 DNA: TGTGCCAGCAGTCCGCAGGGGGCGCGAAAACTGTTTTTT; CDR3 protein: CASSPQGARKLFF
D gene: NA; CDR3 length: 14; clone size: NA; V gene: TRBV29-1; J gene: TRBJ2-5; CDR3 DNA: TGCAGCGTTGAAGAATCCGGGATCCAAGAGACCCAGTACTTC; CDR3 protein: CSVEESGIQETQYF
D gene: NA; CDR3 length: 12; clone size: NA; V gene: TRBV30; J gene: TRBJ1-1; CDR3 DNA: TGTGCCCTCCGGGGACAGAACACTGAAGCTTTCTTT; CDR3 protein: CALRGQNTEAFF
D gene: NA; CDR3 length: 15; clone size: NA; V gene: TRBV5-1; J gene: TRBJ1-1; CDR3 DNA: TGCGCCAGCAGCTCCGAAGATCCTACGAACACTGAAGCTTTCTTT; CDR3 protein: CASSSEDPTNTEAFF
D gene: NA; CDR3 length: 13; clone size: NA; V gene: TRBV5-4; J gene: TRBJ1-1; CDR3 DNA: TGTGCCAGCAGCACAGAGGGTAGAACTGAAGCTTTCTTT; CDR3 protein: CASSTEGRTEAFF
D gene: NA; CDR3 length: 16; clone size: NA; V gene: TRBV5-6; J gene: TRBJ1-6; CDR3 DNA: TGTGCCAGCAGCTTGGCTCCGGCTCCGGGTAATTCACCCCTCCACTTT; CDR3 protein: CASSLAPAPGNSPLHF
D gene: NA; CDR3 length: 13; clone size: NA; V gene: TRBV5-4; J gene: TRBJ1-2; CDR3 DNA: TGTGCCAGCAGCTCGGCCCGAGGTCAGAGCTACACCTTC; CDR3 protein: CASSSARGQSYTF
D gene: NA; CDR3 length: 15; clone size: NA; V gene: TRBV18; J gene: TRBJ2-2; CDR3 DNA: TGTGCCAGCTCACCGGCGGCAGGGCTGACCGGGGAGCTGTTTTTT; CDR3 protein: CASSPAAGLTGELFF
D gene: NA; CDR3 length: 13; clone size: NA; V gene: TRBV28; J gene: TRBJ1-2; CDR3 DNA: TGTGCCAGCAGCACTAGCATGAACTATGGCTACACCTTC; CDR3 protein: CASSTSMNYGYTF
D gene: NA; CDR3 length: 16; clone size: once; V gene: TRBV6-2/TRBV6-3; J gene: TRBJ2-3; CDR3 DNA: TGTGCCAGCAGCCCTAACAGCGGGAACAGGGCAGATACGCAGTATTTT; CDR3 protein: CASSPNSGNRADTQYF
D gene: TRBD2; CDR3 length: 16; clone size: NA; V gene: TRBV29-1; J gene: TRBJ2-2; CDR3 DNA: TGCAGCGTTGCGTGGCGGGGGGCTATGAACACCGGGGAGCTGTTTTTT; CDR3 protein: CSVAWRGAMNTGELFF
D gene: TRBD1; CDR3 length: 15; clone size: NA; V gene: TRBV6-5; J gene: TRBJ1-4; CDR3 DNA: TGTGCCAGCAGGCCAGGGGACAGTAATGGTGAAAAACTGTTTTTT; CDR3 protein: CASRPGDSNGEKLFF
D gene: NA; CDR3 length: 14; clone size: NA; V gene: TRBV5-4; J gene: TRBJ2-3; CDR3 DNA: TGTGCCAGCAGCTTGGATAGCGGCACAGATACGCAGTATTTT; CDR3 protein: CASSLDSGTDTQYF
D gene: TRBD2; CDR3 length: 15; clone size: NA; V gene: TRBV5-1; J gene: TRBJ2-5; CDR3 DNA: TGCGCCAGCAGCCTAGCGGGGGCATGGCAAGAGACCCAGTACTTC; CDR3 protein: CASSLAGAWQETQYF
D gene: NA; CDR3 length: 15; clone size: medium-sized; V gene: TRBV6-5; J gene: TRBJ2-1; CDR3 DNA: TGTGCCAGCGGGCGTTCAGGGGGGTCCTACAATGAGCAGTTCTTC; CDR3 protein: CASGRSGGSYNEQFF
D gene: TRBD2; CDR3 length: 15; clone size: NA; V gene: TRBV2; J gene: TRBJ2-5; CDR3 DNA: TGTGCCAGAAGTAGCGGGTCCTGGCGGGGAGAGACCCAGTACTTC; CDR3 protein: CARSSGSWRGETQYF
D gene: NA; CDR3 length: 13; clone size: once; V gene: TRBV19; J gene: TRBJ1-4; CDR3 DNA: TGTGCCAGTAGTGTGGGGACTGATGAAAAACTGTTTTTT; CDR3 protein: CASSVGTDEKLFF
D gene: NA; CDR3 length: 12; clone size: NA; V gene: TRBV12-3/TRBV12-4; J gene: TRBJ2-3; CDR3 DNA: TGTGCCAGCAGTTCCTCCGCGCGAGCGCAGTATTTT; CDR3 protein: CASSSSARAQYF
D gene: TRBD2; CDR3 length: 13; clone size: NA; V gene: TRBV19; J gene: TRBJ2-2; CDR3 DNA: TGTGCCAGTAGTATCGGGGGGGCCGGGGAGCTGTTTTTT; CDR3 protein: CASSIGGAGELFF
D gene: TRBD1; CDR3 length: 14; clone size: NA; V gene: TRBV7-2; J gene: TRBJ2-7; CDR3 DNA: TGTGCCAGCAGCTCACGGACAGGCAACTACGAGCAGTACTTC; CDR3 protein: CASSSRTGNYEQYF
D gene: NA; CDR3 length: 16; clone size: NA; V gene: TRBV7-8; J gene: TRBJ1-1; CDR3 DNA: TGTGCCAGCAGCTTAGCGCTCGGGTCCATGAACACTGAAGCTTTCTTT; CDR3 protein: CASSLALGSMNTEAFF
D gene: NA; CDR3 length: 12; clone size: NA; V gene: TRBV30; J gene: TRBJ2-3; CDR3 DNA: TGTGCCTGGAGCTTAAGCACAGATACGCAGTATTTT; CDR3 protein: CAWSLSTDTQYF
D gene: TRBD1; CDR3 length: 13; clone size: NA; V gene: TRBV5-4; J gene: TRBJ2-3; CDR3 DNA: TGTGCCAGCAGCTTCCAGGGGGTAGATACGCAGTATTTT; CDR3 protein: CASSFQGVDTQYF
D gene: NA; CDR3 length: 16; clone size: once; V gene: TRBV9; J gene: TRBJ2-1; CDR3 DNA: TGTGCCAGCAGCGTTACTTCAGGGCTTACCTACAATGAGCAGTTCTTC; CDR3 protein: CASSVTSGLTYNEQFF
D gene: TRBD1; CDR3 length: 15; clone size: NA; V gene: TRBV4-1; J gene: TRBJ1-2; CDR3 DNA: TGCGCCAGCAGCCAGTTACCGGGACAGGGTGGTGGCTACACCTTC; CDR3 protein: CASSQLPGQGGGYTF
D gene: NA; CDR3 length: 14; clone size: NA; V gene: TRBV3-1/TRBV3-2; J gene: TRBJ1-2; CDR3 DNA: TGTGCCAGCAGCCAAGTGCGAGGGATAGGTGGCTACACCTTC; CDR3 protein: CASSQVRGIGGYTF
D gene: TRBD1; CDR3 length: 17; clone size: NA; V gene: TRBV7-6; J gene: TRBJ1-4; CDR3 DNA: TGTGCCAGCAGCCCCGGGACAGGGGGTTTCGCTAATGAAAAACTGTTTTTT; CDR3 protein: CASSPGTGGFANEKLFF
D gene: NA; CDR3 length: 13; clone size: NA; V gene: TRBV12-3/TRBV12-4; J gene: TRBJ1-1; CDR3 DNA: TGTGCCAGCAGACCCAGGGTTGGCACTGAAGCTTTCTTT; CDR3 protein: CASRPRVGTEAFF
D gene: TRBD1; CDR3 length: 15; clone size: NA; V gene: TRBV3-1/TRBV3-2; J gene: TRBJ1-6; CDR3 DNA: TGTGCCAGCAGCCCGACAGGGGGCCGGAATTCACCCCTCCACTTT; CDR3 protein: CASSPTGGRNSPLHF
D gene: NA; CDR3 length: 13; clone size: NA; V gene: TRBV27; J gene: TRBJ2-7; CDR3 DNA: TGTGCCACACCCGTGAGTGGTCCCTACGAGCAGTACTTC; CDR3 protein: CATPVSGPYEQYF
D gene: NA; CDR3 length: 15; clone size: NA; V gene: TRBV9; J gene: TRBJ1-1; CDR3 DNA: TGTGCCGGCAGCGTAGTGGAGGGGATCTACGCTGAAGCTTTCTTT; CDR3 protein: CAGSVVEGIYAEAFF